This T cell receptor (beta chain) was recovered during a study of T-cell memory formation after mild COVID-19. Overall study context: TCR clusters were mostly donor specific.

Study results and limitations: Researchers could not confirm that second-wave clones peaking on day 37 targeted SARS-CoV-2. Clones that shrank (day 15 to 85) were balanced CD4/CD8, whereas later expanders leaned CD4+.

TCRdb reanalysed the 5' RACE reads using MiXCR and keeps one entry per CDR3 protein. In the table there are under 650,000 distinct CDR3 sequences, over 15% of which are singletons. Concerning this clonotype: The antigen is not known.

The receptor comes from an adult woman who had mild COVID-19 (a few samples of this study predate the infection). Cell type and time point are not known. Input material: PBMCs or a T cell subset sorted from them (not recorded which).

The CDR3 loop reads CASSLRTGTTEAFF. The CDR3 coding sequence is TGCGCCAGCAGCCTAAGGACGGGCACCACTGAAGCTTTCTTT. The chain joins TRBV4-1 to TRBJ1-1; D is undetermined. The V end was cut by 4 bases, the J end by 4 bases, with 13 bases between. The CDR3 loop spans 14 amino acids. CDR1 and CDR2 (germline): MGHRA, YSYEKL.